The 12 T cell receptor beta chains below were found in one sample sequenced in a study of T cells after yellow fever vaccination. TCRdb itself ran the 5' RACE reads through MiXCR, one entry per CDR3 protein. The data hold around 360,000 distinct CDR3 sequences, with 11% observed a single time. The sample was PBMCs, taken on the day of the first yellow fever vaccination. The receptors derive from a man between 18 and 35 years old who received the YFV17D yellow fever vaccine.

The chain joins TRBV2 to TRBJ2-1; possible D gene TRBD1, 5 bases. The CDR3 spans 14 residues. CDR1 is SNHLY, CDR2 FYNNEI, per germline. Trimming took 8 bases from V and 7 from J, leaving 18 bases between them. The CDR3, as DNA: TGTGCCAGCGTAAAGGGGTTGGTGATTAATGAGCAGTTCTTC. This gives the protein CASVKGLVINEQFF.

The V call is TRBV14, the J call TRBJ1-1; D call uncertain. The germline V gene encodes CDR1 SGHDN and CDR2 FVKESK. The CDR3 covers 13 residues. V was trimmed by 2 bases and J by 6 bases, leaving 10 bases between them. CDR3: CASSQFSNAEAFF. The CDR3 DNA reads as TGTGCCAGCAGCCAATTCAGTAACGCTGAAGCTTTCTTT.

The V and J genes are TRBV6-5 and TRBJ2-5; D ambiguous. This CDR3 comprises 12 residues. Germline CDR1 MNHEY, CDR2 SVGAGI. V was cut by 2 bases and J by 4 bases, with 5 bases left in between. The CDR3 DNA reads as TGTGCCAGCAGTTACGACGGAGAGACCCAGTACTTC. This sequence encodes CASSYDGETQYF.

This clonotype was seen more than once but under ten times. The chain employs TRBV6-5 and TRBJ2-2; D gene ambiguous. CDR1 MNHEY and CDR2 SVGAGI come from the germline V gene. Trimming pared 8 bases from V and 2 bases from J, leaving 6 bases between. The CDR3 sequence is 12 residues long. CDR3 bases: TGTGCCAGCGAAAGCAACACCGGGGAGCTGTTTTTT. As protein: CASESNTGELFF.

The chain has TRBV5-1 and TRBJ2-5; the D gene is possibly TRBD2 (6 bases). The V end lost 4 bases, the J end lost 3 bases, and 16 bases lay between the germline ends. Looked up from germline, CDR1 is SGHRS and CDR2 is YFSETQ. The CDR3 sequence is 15 residues long. The CDR3: CASSLVGTGEETQYF. In DNA, the CDR3 is TGCGCCAGCAGCCTAGTAGGCACGGGGGAAGAGACCCAGTACTTC.

This chain joins TRBV30 and TRBJ2-7; 9 bases match TRBD2. CDR1 is GTSNPN, CDR2 SVGIG, per germline (reference sequence). The trim removed 2 bases at V and 3 bases at J, leaving 14 bases unmatched. The length of the CDR3 is 17 residues. The DNA of the CDR3 is TGTGCCTGGAGTATGAGGCTAGCGGGATACGGATACTACGAGCAGTACTTC. Its translation: CAWSMRLAGYGYYEQYF.

The CDR3 region is CATSEGGELFF. The CDR3 bases are TGTGCCACCAGTGAAGGCGGGGAGCTGTTTTTT. V gene TRBV24-1 combines with J gene TRBJ2-2; D is undetermined. Germline V gives CDR1 KGHDR, CDR2 SFDVKD. The CDR3 has 11 amino acids. The ends were cut back, 4 bases at V and 7 bases at J, with 3 bases in the middle.

The CDR3 region is CASSFVTTLDTQYF. The CDR3 region has the DNA TGTGCCAGCAGTTTCGTGACGACCCTAGATACGCAGTATTTT. The rearrangement links TRBV28 to TRBJ2-3, with D hard to call. The CDR3 covers 14 residues. V lost 3 bases, J lost 5 bases, and 12 bases lay in between. CDR1 MDHEN and CDR2 SYDVKM come from the germline V gene. Supplemented by reference TRBV28 and TRBJ2-3, the full variable domain reads DVKVTQSSRYLVKRTGEKVFLECVQDMDHENMFWYRQDPGLGLRLIYFSYDVKMKEKGDIPEGYSVSREKKERFSLILESASTNQTSMYLCASSFVTTLDTQYFGPGTRLTVL.

Many counts were recorded for this clonotype. The chain recombines TRBV12-3 or TRBV12-4 with TRBJ2-7; 7 bases align to TRBD1. J lost 7 bases, V lost 7 bases, and 13 bases had no gene match. The length of the CDR3 is 14 residues. The CDR3 nucleotides read TGTGCCAGCAATCCGGGACAGCGGAACGGGGAGCAGTACTTC. Its translation: CASNPGQRNGEQYF.

The genes are TRBV3-1 and TRBJ2-3; TRBD2 aligns across 7 bases. V shed 1 base and J 4 bases; nucleotides not matched to a gene: 2. Germline V gene lookup returns CDR1 LGHDT and CDR2 YNNKEL (reference sequence). This CDR3 is 14 amino acids long. CDR3 protein: CASSQVLAADTQYF. CDR3 nucleotides: TGTGCCAGCAGCCAAGTCCTAGCGGCAGATACGCAGTATTTT.

Only a few counts were recorded for this clonotype. This sequence joins TRBV7-2 and TRBJ1-1; D call uncertain. The CDR3 has 12 amino acids. Per the germline V gene, CDR1 is SGHTA and CDR2 is FQGNSA. V was clipped by 3 bases and J by 4 bases, with 6 bases between them. DNA of the CDR3: TGTGCCAGCAGCTTCGCAAGCACTGAAGCTTTCTTT. Its translation is CASSFASTEAFF.

The chain is built from TRBV11-1 and TRBJ1-3; possible D gene TRBD1, 6 bases. Trimming left V 4 bases short and J 4 bases short, with 23 bases between. CDR1 and CDR2 from the germline V gene are SGHAT and FQDESV (reference sequence). This CDR3 comprises 18 residues. CDR3 DNA sequence: TGTGCCAGCAGCTCCCGGCCAGAGCCCCGACAGGCCGGAAACACCATATATTTT. Translated, it gives CASSSRPEPRQAGNTIYF.